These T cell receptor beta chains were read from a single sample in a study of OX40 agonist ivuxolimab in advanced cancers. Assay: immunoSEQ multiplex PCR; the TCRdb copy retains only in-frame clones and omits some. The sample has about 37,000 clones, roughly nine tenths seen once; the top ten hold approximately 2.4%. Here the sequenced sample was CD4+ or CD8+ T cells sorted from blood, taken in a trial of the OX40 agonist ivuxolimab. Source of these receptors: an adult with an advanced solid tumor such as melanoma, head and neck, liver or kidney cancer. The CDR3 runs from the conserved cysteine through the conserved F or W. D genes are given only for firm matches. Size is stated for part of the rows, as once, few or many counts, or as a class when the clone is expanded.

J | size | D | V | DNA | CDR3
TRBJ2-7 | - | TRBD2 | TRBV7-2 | TGTGCCAGCAGCTTAGCTAGCGGGGGGGCTTACGAGCAGTACTTC | CASSLASGGAYEQYF
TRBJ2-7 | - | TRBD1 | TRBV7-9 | TGTGCCAGCAGCTTAGGGCCCGGGACAGGAACCTACGAGCAGTACTTC | CASSLGPGTGTYEQYF
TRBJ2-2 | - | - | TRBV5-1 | TGCGCCAGCAGCTTGCTCGATAGGGGAGGAACCGGGGAGCTGTTTTTT | CASSLLDRGGTGELFF
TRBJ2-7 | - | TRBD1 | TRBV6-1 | TGTGCCAGCAGTCTAAACCGGGACAGGAGATACGAGCAGTACTTC | CASSLNRDRRYEQYF
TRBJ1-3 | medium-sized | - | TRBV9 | TGTGCCAGCAGCAAAGGGGCAACTAATTCTGGAAACACCATATATTTT | CASSKGATNSGNTIYF
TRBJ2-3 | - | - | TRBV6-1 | TGTGCCAGCATTAGGACCCAGTGGGATACGCAGTATTTT | CASIRTQWDTQYF
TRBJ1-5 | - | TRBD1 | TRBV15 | TGTGCCACCAGCCCGGGACAGGTTAGCAATCAGCCCCAGCATTTT | CATSPGQVSNQPQHF
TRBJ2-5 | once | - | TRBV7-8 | TGTGCCAGCAGCCCTCGGACAAATTCCCAAGAGACCCAGTACTTC | CASSPRTNSQETQYF
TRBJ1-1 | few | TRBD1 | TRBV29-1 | TGCAGCGTTGAAGAGGGAGGAGACAGGGCGTACTTT | CSVEEGGDRAYF
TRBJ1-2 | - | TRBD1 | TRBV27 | TGTGCCAGCAGTTTCTTTGGGACAGGGGCTCCAGGGGATTATGGCTACACCTTC | CASSFFGTGAPGDYGYTF
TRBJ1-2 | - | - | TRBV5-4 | TGTGCCAGCAGCGTCGTCTCTAACTATGGCTACACCTTC | CASSVVSNYGYTF
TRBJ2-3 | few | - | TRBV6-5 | TGTGCCAGCAGTTACTCGGCGACTAGTCGGAGAGATACGCAGTATTTT | CASSYSATSRRDTQYF
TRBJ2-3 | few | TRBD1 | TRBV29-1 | TGCAGCGTTTGGACAGGGGGAGATACGCAGTATTTT | CSVWTGGDTQYF
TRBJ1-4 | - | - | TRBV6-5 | TGTGCCACCGGACGCCTCAATGAAAAACTGTTTTTT | CATGRLNEKLFF
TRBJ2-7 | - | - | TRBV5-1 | TGCGCCAGCAGCTCGACCGTGGGGGTCTACGAGCAGTACTTC | CASSSTVGVYEQYF
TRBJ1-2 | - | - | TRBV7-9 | TGTGCCAGCAGCTCCCTCGCGACCGGGCATCTTGCTAACTATGGCTACACCTTC | CASSSLATGHLANYGYTF
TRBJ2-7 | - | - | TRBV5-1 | TGCGCCAGCAGCTTGCTCCCGGACACGTCCTACGAGCAGTACTTC | CASSLLPDTSYEQYF
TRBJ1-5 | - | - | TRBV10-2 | TGCGCCAGCAGTCCCGGACAGACGAGCAATCAGCCCCAGCATTTT | CASSPGQTSNQPQHF
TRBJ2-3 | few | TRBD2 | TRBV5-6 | TGTGCCAGCAGCTGGGGCGCTAGCGGGGGGACAGATACGCAGTATTTT | CASSWGASGGTDTQYF
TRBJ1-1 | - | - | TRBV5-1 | TGCGCCAGCAGCTTGGGGGGGAGATGGAAAACTGAAGCTTTCTTT | CASSLGGRWKTEAFF
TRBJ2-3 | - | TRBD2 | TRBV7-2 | TGTGCCAGCAGCTCCCAAGCGGGGGGCAACGCAGATACGCAGTATTTT | CASSSQAGGNADTQYF
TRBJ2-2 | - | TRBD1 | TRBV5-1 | TGCGCCAGCAGCTTGGAGCCACAGGGGATGCTTGTAAAAGCCGGGGAGCTGTTTTTT | CASSLEPQGMLVKAGELFF
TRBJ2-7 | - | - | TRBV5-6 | TGTGCCAGCAGGTGGTGGCGGCTAAGCTCCTACGAGCAGTACTTC | CASRWWRLSSYEQYF
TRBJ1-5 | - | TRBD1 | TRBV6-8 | TGTGCCAGCAGACAGGACAGGGACGGTCAGCCCCAGCATTTT | CASRQDRDGQPQHF
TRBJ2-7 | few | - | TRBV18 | TGTGCCAGCTCCCAGGGTTACTCTTACGAGCAGTACTTC | CASSQGYSYEQYF
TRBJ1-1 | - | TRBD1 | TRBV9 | TGTGCCAGCAGCGTAGGCCTTACCGGACAGGAGTGGAACACTGAAGCTTTCTTT | CASSVGLTGQEWNTEAFF
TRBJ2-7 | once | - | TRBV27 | TGTGCCAGCAGTTTATCGATGGGCGGTCACTACGAGCAGTACTTC | CASSLSMGGHYEQYF
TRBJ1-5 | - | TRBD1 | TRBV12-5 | TGTGCTAGTGGCTCGACAGGGGGCTCTGAACAGCCCCAGCATTTT | CASGSTGGSEQPQHF
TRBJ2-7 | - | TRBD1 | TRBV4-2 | TGTGCCAGCAGCCAACGGACAGGCTCGTACGAGCAGTACTTC | CASSQRTGSYEQYF
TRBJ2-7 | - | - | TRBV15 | TGTGCCACCAGCAGAGGTGGCGTAACCTACGAGCAGTACTTC | CATSRGGVTYEQYF
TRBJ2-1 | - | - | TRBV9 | TGTGCCAGCAGCGTACTGGTGAGCTCCTACAATGAGCAGTTCTTC | CASSVLVSSYNEQFF
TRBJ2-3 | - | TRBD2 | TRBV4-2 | TGTGCCAGCAGTCGTTTCAGCGGGGGGGTACTCACTAGCACAGATACGCAGTATTTT | CASSRFSGGVLTSTDTQYF
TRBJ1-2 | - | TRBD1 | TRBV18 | TGTGCCAGCTCATCCTTACCGGGACAGGGGTATGGCTACACCTTC | CASSSLPGQGYGYTF
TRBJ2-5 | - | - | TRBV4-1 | TGCGCCAGCAGCCGGGCTGGACTCAGCCTCCTCCAGACCCAGTACTTC | CASSRAGLSLLQTQYF
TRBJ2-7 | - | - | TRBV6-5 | TGTGCCAGCGTCGGCGCTTCCCACGAGCAGTACTTC | CASVGASHEQYF
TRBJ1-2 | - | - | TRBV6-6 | TGTGCCAGCAACGGGGCATATGGCTACACCTTC | CASNGAYGYTF
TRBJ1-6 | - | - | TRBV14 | TGTGCCAGCAGCACGCAGGGGAATTCACCCCTCCACTTT | CASSTQGNSPLHF